This TCR beta chain was documented in a study of type 1 regulatory T cells. Study information: T-allo10 is a Tr1-enriched, alloantigen-specific CD4 T cell product made in vitro.

This clonotype was observed a single time. TCRdb re-derived calls from the reads in MiXCR, one entry per CDR3 protein. Of about 100,000 distinct CDR3 sequences in the sample, roughly 31% were seen once. Germline CDR1 MNHEY, CDR2 SVGAGI. The V segment lost 2 bases and the J segment 5 bases; nucleotides outside the gene matches: 7. There are 15 residues in the CDR3. This clonotype originated in a human donor in good health. The sequenced sample was CD4+ T cells, either the whole sample or a sorted fraction (not recorded which). V usage is TRBV6-5 and J usage is TRBJ2-7; 9 bases map to TRBD2. The CDR3 spells CASSYGLAGKDEQYF. The DNA of the CDR3 is TGTGCCAGCAGTTACGGGCTAGCGGGAAAAGACGAGCAGTACTTC.